This T cell receptor (beta chain) was sequenced during a study of Graves' ophthalmopathy and Graves' hyperthyroidism. With regard to this clonotype: One base away lies a much larger clone, so this may be a sequencing read error.

RNA transcripts were the source from which TCR beta CDR3 regions were amplified. An opening RT-PCR round employed HTBI primers and preceded a second-round multiplex PCR. TCRdb passed the multiplex PCR reads through MiXCR, listing each CDR3 protein once. This table has over a million distinct CDR3 sequences, about 35% appearing once. V was cut by 0 bases and J by 0 bases, with 6 bases left in between. CDR3 length: 14 amino acids. Germline CDR1 is SGHRS and CDR2 is YFSETQ. The chain links TRBV5-1 to TRBJ1-1; no clear D. The sequence was collected from an adult man with Graves' hyperthyroidism. Sequencing was done on a sample of peripheral blood or thyroid tissue (not recorded which). Here the CDR3 DNA reads TGCGCCAGCAGCTTGGCCGAGTTGAACACTGAAGCTTTCTTT. Translating it yields CASSLAELNTEAFF.